A single sample gave rise to the 15 T cell receptor beta chains below, sequenced in a study of vaccination and CD4 T cells after COVID-19. Sequencing of DNA taken from cultured CD4+ T cells relied on the Oncomine TCR Beta short-read assay. TCRdb analysed the PCR reads with MiXCR anew, one entry per CDR3 protein. The repertoire holds more than 9,000 distinct CDR3 sequences, with 60% as singletons. No antigen is known for these receptors. Described treatment: roughly ten-day PBMC culture with coronavirus spike peptide pools or control peptides (ViraFEST assay). The sequenced sample consisted of CD4+ T cells from blood, cultured in vitro. The receptors stem from a human donor who had recovered from COVID-19.

This chain uses TRBV2 with TRBJ2-1; weak D call: TRBD2 (5 bases). The V end was cut by 5 bases, the J end by 9 bases, with 14 bases between. There are 13 residues in the CDR3. Germline lookup yields CDR1 SNHLY and CDR2 FYNNEI. The CDR3 DNA follows: TGTGCCAGCAGTACAATAGCGAGAGGTGAGCAGTTCTTC. Translating gives CASSTIARGEQFF.

V and J are TRBV9 and TRBJ1-2, with 10 bases identical to TRBD1. The CDR3 is made up of 14 amino acids. V gave up 0 bases and J gave up 7 bases; unmatched junction bases: 3. Germline assignment: CDR1 SGDLS and CDR2 YYNGEE. The CDR3 reads CASSVGRTGGGYTF. The CDR3 DNA sequence: TGTGCCAGCAGCGTAGGTCGGACAGGGGGTGGCTACACCTTC.

The chain recombines TRBV7-3 with TRBJ1-4; D may be TRBD1 (6 bases). Germline CDR1 reads SGHTA; CDR2 reads FQGTGA. V lost 5 bases and J lost 7, with 17 bases in between. The CDR3 contains 15 residues. CDR3 DNA: TGTGCCAGCAGCCCACGCGGGGGGCTCGGTGAAAAACTGTTTTTT. It yields the protein CASSPRGGLGEKLFF.

The rearrangement links TRBV5-1 to TRBJ2-7; no definite D call. V lost 0 bases to trimming and J lost 4 bases, with 11 bases between them. Germline V CDR1 and CDR2: SGHRS, YFSETQ. This CDR3 has 14 amino acids. The CDR3 here is CASSLVGGDYEQYF. CDR3 nucleotides: TGCGCCAGCAGCTTGGTTGGTGGGGATTACGAGCAGTACTTC.

In this sample, this clonotype turned up a few times. This rearrangement joins TRBV24-1 to TRBJ2-3; 10 bases align to TRBD2. Trimming cost V 7 bases and J 6 bases; bases outside gene matches: 9. The CDR3 length is 15 residues. Looked up from germline, CDR1 is KGHDR and CDR2 is SFDVKD. The CDR3 nucleotides read TGTGCCACCAGGGAAGGAAGCGGGAGGGTGGATACGCAGTATTTT. Translating it yields CATREGSGRVDTQYF.

This clonotype was seen more than once but under ten times. CDR3 in amino acids: CASSVGHSPLHF. DNA for the CDR3: TGTGCCAGCAGCGTAGGCCATTCACCCCTCCACTTT. The rearrangement joins TRBV6-1 to TRBJ1-6, with unresolved D. The length of the CDR3 is 12 residues. The V and J ends lost 6 bases and 8 bases respectively, with 8 bases between them. Germline V gene sequence: CDR1 MNHNS, CDR2 SASEGT.

This clonotype is labeled as large. The chain employs TRBV7-6 and TRBJ1-2; no clear D. V dropped 4 bases and J dropped 2 bases, with 11 bases sitting between them. The CDR3 consists of 14 residues. CDR1 is SGHVS, CDR2 FNYEAQ, per germline. In DNA, the CDR3 is TGTGCCAGCAGCTCCGAGGGCCGAAACTATGGCTACACCTTC. Protein sequence: CASSSEGRNYGYTF. The complete variable domain, with remaining parts taken from reference TRBV7-6 and TRBJ1-2, reads GAGVSQSPRYKVTKRGQDVALRCDPISGHVSLYWYRQALGQGPEFLTYFNYEAQQDKSGLPNDRFSAERPEGSISTLTIQRTEQRDSAMYRCASSSEGRNYGYTFGSGTRLTVV.

A few counts support this clonotype. This chain links TRBV7-2 with TRBJ2-1, with D unclear. The V and J ends lost 3 bases and 5 bases respectively, with 8 bases between them. The CDR3 runs to 13 residues. The germline CDR1 and CDR2 sequences are SGHTA and FQGNSA. CDR3 DNA sequence: TGTGCCAGCAGCTTTTCTACGAACAATGAGCAGTTCTTC. It translates to CASSFSTNNEQFF.

The V gene is TRBV7-3, the J gene TRBJ1-5; D remains ambiguous. Germline V gene sequence: CDR1 SGHTA, CDR2 FQGTGA. This CDR3 comprises 16 residues. V was shortened by 0 bases and J by 4 bases, with 13 bases between the two germline ends. The CDR3, as DNA: TGTGCCAGCAGCTTAACGTTTCGCCTTGGGAATCAGCCCCAGCATTTT. It specifies CASSLTFRLGNQPQHF.

V usage is TRBV12-3 or TRBV12-4 and J usage is TRBJ2-5; perhaps TRBD2 as D (5 bases). This CDR3 contains 12 residues. Between the trimmed V and J ends, which lost 9 bases and 4 bases, there was a span of 12 bases. The CDR3 region is CASRPGRETQYF. CDR3 in DNA: TGTGCCAGTCGACCGGGGAGAGAGACCCAGTACTTC.

The genes are TRBV9 and TRBJ1-2; D gene unclear. From germline, CDR1 is SGDLS and CDR2 YYNGEE. V was pared by 0 bases and J by 5 bases, with 11 bases between. This CDR3 contains 14 residues. The CDR3 sequence is CASSVDLTSYGYTF. The CDR3 nucleotides are TGTGCCAGCAGCGTAGACCTCACTAGTTATGGCTACACCTTC.

This clonotype has just one count. J is TRBJ1-3 and V is TRBV6-1; D not resolved. Germline V gene lookup returns CDR1 MNHNS and CDR2 SASEGT. The CDR3 loop spans 15 amino acids. The ends were cut back, 2 bases at V and 3 bases at J, with 11 bases in the middle. The CDR3 sequence is CASSESGEGGNTIYF. CDR3 sequence (DNA): TGTGCCAGCAGTGAATCTGGGGAAGGTGGAAACACCATATATTTT.

The J gene is TRBJ1-2, the V gene TRBV5-4; 9 bases agree with TRBD1. With 5 bases clipped from V and 4 bases from J, the junction kept 6 bases outside the gene matches. The CDR3 has 14 amino acids. The germline V gene encodes CDR1 SGHNT and CDR2 YYREEE (reference sequence). The CDR3 sequence: CASSYRGRPYGYTF. The CDR3, as DNA: TGTGCCAGCAGTTACAGGGGGCGCCCCTATGGCTACACCTTC.

The J gene is TRBJ1-5, the V gene TRBV20-1; TRBD1 is a possible D gene (5 bases). This CDR3 contains 14 residues. V gave up 2 bases and J gave up 4 bases, with 12 bases separating them. Germline CDR1 DFQATT, CDR2 SNEGSKA (reference sequence). Here the CDR3 DNA reads TGCAGTGCTAGAAAGGCAGGGCAAAATCAGCCCCAGCATTTT. Its protein is CSARKAGQNQPQHF.

This rearrangement joins TRBV20-1 to TRBJ1-5; no clear D. The CDR3 sequence is 12 residues long. The V end lost 0 bases, the J end lost 7 bases, and 7 bases lay between the germline ends. Germline V CDR1 and CDR2: DFQATT, SNEGSKA (reference sequence). CDR3 in amino acids: CSAREGGQPQHF. CDR3 coding DNA: TGCAGTGCTAGAGAAGGAGGCCAGCCCCAGCATTTT.